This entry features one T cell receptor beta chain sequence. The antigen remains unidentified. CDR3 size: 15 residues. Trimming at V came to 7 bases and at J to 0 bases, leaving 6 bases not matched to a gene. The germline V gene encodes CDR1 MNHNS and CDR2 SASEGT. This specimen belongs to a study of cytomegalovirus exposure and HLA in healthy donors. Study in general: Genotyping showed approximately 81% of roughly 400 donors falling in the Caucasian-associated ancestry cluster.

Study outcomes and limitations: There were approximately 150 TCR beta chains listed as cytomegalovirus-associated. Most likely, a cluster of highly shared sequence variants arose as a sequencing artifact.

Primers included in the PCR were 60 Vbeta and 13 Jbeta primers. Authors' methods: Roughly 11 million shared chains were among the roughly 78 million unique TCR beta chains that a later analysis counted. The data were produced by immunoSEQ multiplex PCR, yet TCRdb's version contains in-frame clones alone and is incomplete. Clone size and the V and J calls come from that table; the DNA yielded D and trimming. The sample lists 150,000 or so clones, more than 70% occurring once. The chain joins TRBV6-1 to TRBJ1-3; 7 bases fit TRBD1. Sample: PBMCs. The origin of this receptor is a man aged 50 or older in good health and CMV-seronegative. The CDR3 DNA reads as TGTGCCAGCACTCGGGACAGTAACTCTGGAAACACCATATATTTT. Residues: CASTRDSNSGNTIYF.